What follows are 17 T cell receptor beta chains derived from one specimen sequenced in a study of blood T cell repertoires in COVID-19. The table came from immunoSEQ multiplex PCR; TCRdb's copy has only in-frame clones and leaves some out. The sample contains 90,000 to 130,000 clones, 88% of which appear only once. What was sequenced was peripheral blood. The source is a woman in her fifties or sixties with acute or convalescent COVID-19.

The V gene is TRBV14, the J gene TRBJ1-1; unclear D gene. Deletions cut 4 bases from V and 0 bases from J, with 9 bases between. Germline values: CDR1 SGHDN, CDR2 FVKESK. This CDR3 has 14 amino acids. The CDR3: CASSPAGMNTEAFF. DNA for the CDR3: TGTGCCAGCAGCCCTGCGGGGATGAACACTGAAGCTTTCTTT.

The chain combines TRBV29-1 with TRBJ2-7; 8 bases align to TRBD2. Germline CDR1 and CDR2: SQVTM and ANQGSEA. Losses at the gene ends were 7 bases for V and 4 bases for J; bases not matched to a gene: 9. The CDR3 sequence is 13 residues long. CDR3 residues: CSAKAGGKYEQYF. DNA of the CDR3: TGCAGCGCAAAGGCGGGGGGCAAATACGAGCAGTACTTC.

The gene calls are TRBV30 and TRBJ1-2; D is ambiguous. This CDR3 spans 13 amino acids. V shed 4 bases and J shed 1 base, with 10 bases lying between them. Germline V gene data show CDR1 as GTSNPN and CDR2 as SVGIG (reference sequence). CDR3 residues: CAWMGTFNYGYTF. The CDR3 DNA sequence: TGTGCCTGGATGGGCACCTTTAACTATGGCTACACCTTC.

In its sample, this clone was seen once. The chain employs TRBV29-1 and TRBJ2-7; 8 positions agree with TRBD1. The CDR3 is 13 residues long. Germline V gene lookup returns CDR1 SQVTM and CDR2 ANQGSEA. V lost 7 bases and J lost 6; bases outside the gene matches: 11. The CDR3 DNA reads as TGCAGCGGAACCGGGACAGGATCTCGCGAGCAGTACTTC. Translated, it gives CSGTGTGSREQYF.

J is TRBJ2-2 and V is TRBV27; 7 bases fit TRBD2. Germline-derived CDR1 and CDR2 are MNHEY and SMNVEV (reference sequence). J gave up 9 bases and V 5 bases, and 3 bases lay outside the gene matches. The CDR3 totals 12 residues. The CDR3 loop is CASSIAGRELFF. The CDR3 DNA follows: TGTGCCAGCAGTATAGCGGGCCGGGAGCTGTTTTTT.

This chain links TRBV5-5 with TRBJ2-7; 8 nucleotides line up with TRBD2. The CDR3 totals 14 residues. J gave up 7 bases and V 4 bases, and 10 bases lay outside the gene matches. Per germline, CDR1 SGHKS and CDR2 YYEKEE (reference sequence). CDR3 sequence (DNA): TGTGCCAGCAGCATCCTTCAGCGGGAGTCGGAGCAGTACTTC. Its protein product is CASSILQRESEQYF.

The chain recombines TRBV24-1 with TRBJ1-5; a possible D gene is TRBD1 (6 bases). V was clipped by 9 bases and J by 3 bases, with 14 bases between them. Germline V CDR1 and CDR2: KGHDR, SFDVKD. The CDR3 has 14 residues. The CDR3 spells CATSPRQDNQPQHF. The CDR3 nucleotides are TGTGCCACCTCTCCTCGACAGGACAATCAGCCCCAGCATTTT.

The chain links TRBV7-2 to TRBJ1-4; 7 nucleotides align to TRBD1. Germline V gene sequence: CDR1 SGHTA, CDR2 FQGNSA. This CDR3 comprises 16 residues. J gave up 8 bases and V 4 bases, and 13 bases lay outside the gene matches. The CDR3 region is CASSSGGDSFWEKLFF. DNA of the CDR3: TGTGCCAGCAGCTCCGGCGGGGACAGTTTTTGGGAAAAACTGTTTTTT.

This sequence joins TRBV27 and TRBJ1-1; 11 nucleotides match TRBD1. Trimming at V came to 7 bases and at J to 4 bases, leaving 8 bases not matched to a gene. The CDR3 length is 15 residues. The germline gives CDR1 MNHEY, CDR2 SMNVEV (reference sequence). CDR3 DNA sequence: TGTGCCAGCACCCCAAGGGGACAGGGGGTCACTGAAGCTTTCTTT. Translation: CASTPRGQGVTEAFF.

The chain links TRBV29-1 to TRBJ2-1, with D perhaps TRBD2 (6 bases). CDR1 and CDR2 from the germline V gene are SQVTM and ANQGSEA. The ends were cut back, 4 bases at V and 3 bases at J, with 13 bases in the middle. The CDR3 extends over 14 amino acids. The CDR3: CSVARGTDYNEQFF. The CDR3 region has the DNA TGCAGCGTTGCCCGGGGGACTGACTACAATGAGCAGTTCTTC.

V usage is TRBV3-1 (or the pseudogene TRBV3-2) and J usage is TRBJ2-3; a possible D gene is TRBD1 (5 bases). Germline V gene data show CDR1 as LGHDT and CDR2 as YNNKEL (reference sequence). The CDR3 has 16 residues. V was clipped by 3 bases and J by 0 bases, with 13 bases between them. CDR3 DNA: TGTGCCAGCAGCCAGCAGGGTATCACTAGCACAGATACGCAGTATTTT. It is translated as CASSQQGITSTDTQYF.

The genes are TRBV27 and TRBJ2-1; 8 bases are a match to TRBD2. Germline V gene lookup returns CDR1 MNHEY and CDR2 SMNVEV (reference sequence). The CDR3 runs 14 residues. J gave up 5 bases and V 6 bases, and 6 bases lay outside the gene matches. The CDR3 sequence: CASRTAGGHNEQFF. The CDR3 DNA reads TGTGCCAGCAGGACGGCGGGGGGCCACAATGAGCAGTTCTTC.

The chain couples TRBV7-9 to TRBJ2-2; D may be TRBD2 (6 bases). The germline V gene has CDR1 SEHNR and CDR2 FQNEAQ (reference sequence). The CDR3 covers 18 residues. V lost 5 bases to trimming and J lost 4 bases, with 23 bases between them. Here the CDR3 DNA reads TGTGCCAGCAGCCCGGGTCTTATCGGGGGTGCAGGCACCGGGGAGCTGTTTTTT. Protein sequence: CASSPGLIGGAGTGELFF.

CDR3 in DNA: TGCGCCAGCAGCTTCCGCGGGCCTTTCACCGACACCCTCGGGGATACGCAGTATTTT. Its protein is CASSFRGPFTDTLGDTQYF. This chain joins TRBV5-1 and TRBJ2-3, with a weak D call TRBD2 (5 bases). Trimming shortened V by 2 bases and J by 6 bases, and 28 bases separated the two germline ends. Germline values: CDR1 SGHRS, CDR2 YFSETQ. The CDR3 consists of 19 residues.

This clone was found once. The chain is built from TRBV7-9 and TRBJ1-3, with unresolved D. This CDR3 comprises 14 residues. The germline CDR1 and CDR2 sequences are SEHNR and FQNEAQ (reference sequence). Trimming removed 6 bases at V and 2 bases at J, with 11 bases between. The CDR3 DNA is TGTGCCAGCAGGAATAGTGTAACTGGAAACACCATATATTTT. Residues: CASRNSVTGNTIYF.

V and J are TRBV7-2 and TRBJ2-5; 9 bases fit TRBD1. CDR3 length: 15 residues. V trimming: 5 bases; J trimming: 4 bases; junction bases outside the gene matches: 8. Germline V lookup: CDR1 SGHTA, CDR2 FQGNSA. This CDR3 is CASSVQQGARETQYF. The CDR3 DNA sequence: TGTGCCAGCAGCGTACAACAGGGGGCCCGAGAGACCCAGTACTTC.

V and J are TRBV15 and TRBJ2-1; 12 bases match TRBD2. The ends lost 0 bases at V and 7 bases at J; junction bases unmatched: 10. Germline CDR1 LNHNV, CDR2 YYDKDF (reference sequence). The CDR3 spans 18 residues. CDR3 sequence reads: CATSRDWVTSGSRNEQFF. CDR3 in DNA: TGTGCCACCAGCAGAGATTGGGTGACTAGCGGGAGTCGTAATGAGCAGTTCTTC.